The entry that follows covers one TCR beta chain sequence. Its antigen is currently unknown. The CDR3 is 14 residues long. Germline CDR1 SGHRS, CDR2 YFSETQ. V was pared by 2 bases and J by 5 bases, with 14 bases between. The source of the sample is a study of beta chain features in type 1 diabetes. Study information: Healthy donors, compared against patients, showed similar age, gender and cell yields.

The investigators reverse transcribed all of the isolated RNA, so they sequenced expressed TCRB transcripts. Only in-frame clones appear in the TCRdb table, and some are missing; sequencing was by immunoSEQ multiplex PCR. Found here are 150,000 to 200,000 clones, roughly 9% of them singletons; the top ten hold around 0.64%. Each sorted population was over 95% pure. Notes on the study in general: There were fewer insertions and more deletions at the VDJ junctions of type 1 diabetes patients. TCRB repertoires of naive, central memory and Treg cells appeared more similar among patients than among healthy donors. Type 1 diabetes patients had moderately but significantly shorter TCRB CDR3s in all four CD4+ subsets.

The chain couples TRBV5-1 to TRBJ2-7, with a tentative D call TRBD2 (6 bases). Sequencing used central memory CD4+ T cells from blood. The receptor comes from a woman in her thirties with type 1 diabetes. The DNA of the CDR3 is TGCGCCAGCAGCTTCCGGGACTCGGGGGACGAGCAGTACTTC. Translation gives CASSFRDSGDEQYF.